This TCR beta chain was profiled in a study of cytomegalovirus exposure and HLA in healthy donors. Study background: Early release data held 75 million to 100 million unique TCRs from HLA-typed donors. Findings of the study overall: TCR beta chains associated with HLA were, in a later analysis, more clonally expanded than equally common others. A later analysis reportedly found fewer N-insertions in an Asian-associated ancestry cluster than the roughly 670-donor mean. 164 TCR beta chains were listed as cytomegalovirus-associated.

In the PCR, 60 Vbeta and 13 Jbeta primers were used. Using immunoSEQ multiplex PCR, the repertoire was profiled, and TCRdb retains in-frame clones only, with some absent. This sample carries around 100,000 clones, less than 80% of them seen once, and the ten largest clones take more than 3.5%. The V gene's germline CDR1 is SNHLY and CDR2 FYNNEI. Trimming took off 3 bases at V and 5 bases at J, with 13 bases between the two ends. This CDR3 is built from 14 residues. On this clone: Its antigen is as yet unknown.

The specimen sequenced was PBMCs. This receptor was taken from a woman in her thirties or forties in good health and CMV-seropositive. The chain joins TRBV2 to TRBJ2-5, with D maybe TRBD2 (7 bases). CDR3 in DNA: TGTGCCAGCAGTGACGCCAGGGGAGGGGAGACCCAGTACTTC. Residues: CASSDARGGETQYF.